This T cell receptor beta chain came from a study of cytomegalovirus exposure and HLA in healthy donors. Vbeta (60) and Jbeta (13) primers were used in the PCR. Libraries were prepared by immunoSEQ multiplex PCR; TCRdb keeps only in-frame clonotypes and omits some of them. The sample carries roughly 150,000 clones, roughly 80% recorded once. General study points: A later analysis reported that several of the most significant clusters appeared to be linked to common viral pathogens, among them Epstein-Barr virus.

Germline lookup yields CDR1 MGHRA and CDR2 YSYEKL. With V trimmed by 1 base and J by 5 bases, 8 bases remained unmatched. This CDR3 region has 18 residues. Worth noting for this clone: Its antigen is not known.

The chain links TRBV4-1 to TRBJ2-5; 15 bases are a match to TRBD2. The specimen sequenced was PBMCs. This TCR was sampled from a man in his fifties in good health and CMV-seropositive. For the CDR3, the DNA is TGCGCCAGCAGCCAAGGCGGGACTAGCGGGGGGCCGGGGGAGACCCAGTACTTC. Its translation is CASSQGGTSGGPGETQYF.